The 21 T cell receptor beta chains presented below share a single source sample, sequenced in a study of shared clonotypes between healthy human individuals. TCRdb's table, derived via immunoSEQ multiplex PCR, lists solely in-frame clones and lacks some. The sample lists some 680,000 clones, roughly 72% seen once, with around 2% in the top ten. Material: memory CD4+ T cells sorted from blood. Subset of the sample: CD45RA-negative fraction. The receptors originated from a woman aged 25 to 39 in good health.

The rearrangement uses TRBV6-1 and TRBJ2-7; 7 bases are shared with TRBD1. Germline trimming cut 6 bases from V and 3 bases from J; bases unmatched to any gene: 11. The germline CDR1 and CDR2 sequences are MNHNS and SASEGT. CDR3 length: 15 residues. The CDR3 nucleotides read TGTGCCAGCAGAGTAGACAGGGACCCTCTCTACGAGCAGTACTTC. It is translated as CASRVDRDPLYEQYF.

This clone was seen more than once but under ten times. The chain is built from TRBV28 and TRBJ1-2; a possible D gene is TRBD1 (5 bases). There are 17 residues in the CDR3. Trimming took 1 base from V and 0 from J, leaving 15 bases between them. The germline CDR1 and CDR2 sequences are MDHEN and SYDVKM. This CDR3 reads CASSLLGGGGPNYGYTF. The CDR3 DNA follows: TGTGCCAGCAGTTTATTGGGGGGAGGAGGCCCTAACTATGGCTACACCTTC.

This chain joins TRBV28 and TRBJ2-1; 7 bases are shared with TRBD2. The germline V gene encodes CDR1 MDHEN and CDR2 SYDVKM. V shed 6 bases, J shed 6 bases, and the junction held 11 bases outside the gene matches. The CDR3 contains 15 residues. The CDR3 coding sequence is TGTGCCAGCAGCCTCAGCGGGGAATTTCGCAATGAGCAGTTCTTC. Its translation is CASSLSGEFRNEQFF.

DNA for the CDR3: TGCAGCGTTGTCACTGTGGGAGGAAGCTATACTTTCTTT. Its translation is CSVVTVGGSYTFF. J is TRBJ1-1 and V is TRBV29-1, with D uncertain. The V gene's germline CDR1 is SQVTM and CDR2 ANQGSEA. This CDR3 comprises 13 residues. The V end lost 4 bases, the J end lost 12 bases, and 21 bases lay between the germline ends.

DNA for the CDR3: TGTGCCAGCATCCAGCGGGAGCAAATAATCGGGGAGCTGTTTTTT. It translates to CASIQREQIIGELFF. V usage is TRBV28 and J usage is TRBJ2-2; 8 bases are shared with TRBD2. The CDR3 consists of 15 residues. CDR1 is MDHEN and CDR2 is SYDVKM in the germline V gene. The V segment lost 7 bases and the J segment 7 bases; nucleotides outside the gene matches: 11.

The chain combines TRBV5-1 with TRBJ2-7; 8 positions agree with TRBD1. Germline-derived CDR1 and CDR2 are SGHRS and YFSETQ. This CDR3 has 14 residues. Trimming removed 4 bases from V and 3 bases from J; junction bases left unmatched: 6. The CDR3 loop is CASSRGTGDYEQYF. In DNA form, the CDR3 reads TGCGCCAGCAGCCGAGGGACAGGCGACTACGAGCAGTACTTC.

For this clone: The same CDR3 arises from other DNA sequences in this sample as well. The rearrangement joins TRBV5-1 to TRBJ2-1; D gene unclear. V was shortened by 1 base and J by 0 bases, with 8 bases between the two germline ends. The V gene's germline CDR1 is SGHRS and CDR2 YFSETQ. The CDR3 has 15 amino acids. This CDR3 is CASSLSSSSYNEQFF. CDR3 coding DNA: TGCGCCAGCAGCTTGAGCAGTAGCTCCTACAATGAGCAGTTCTTC.

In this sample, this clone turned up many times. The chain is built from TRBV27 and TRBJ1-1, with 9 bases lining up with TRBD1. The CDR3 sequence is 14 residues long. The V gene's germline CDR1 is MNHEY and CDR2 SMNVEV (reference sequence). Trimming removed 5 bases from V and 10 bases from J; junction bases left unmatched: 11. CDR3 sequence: CASSLHGDRVGAFF. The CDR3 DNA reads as TGTGCCAGCAGTCTACATGGGGACAGGGTGGGAGCTTTCTTT.

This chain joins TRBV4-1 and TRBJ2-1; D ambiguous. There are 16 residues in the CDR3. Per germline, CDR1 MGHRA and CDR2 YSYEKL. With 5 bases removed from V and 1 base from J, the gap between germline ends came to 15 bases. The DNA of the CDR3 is TGCGCCAGCAGCTCCCCGGGCCGGAGATCCTACAATGAGCAGTTCTTC. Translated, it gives CASSSPGRRSYNEQFF.

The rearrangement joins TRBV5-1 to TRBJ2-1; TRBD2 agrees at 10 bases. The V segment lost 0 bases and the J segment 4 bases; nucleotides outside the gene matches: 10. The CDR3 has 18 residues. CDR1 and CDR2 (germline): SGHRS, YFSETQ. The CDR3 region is CASSLEGLGLASYNEQFF. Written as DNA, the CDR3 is TGCGCCAGCAGCTTGGAGGGTTTGGGACTAGCGTCGTACAATGAGCAGTTCTTC.

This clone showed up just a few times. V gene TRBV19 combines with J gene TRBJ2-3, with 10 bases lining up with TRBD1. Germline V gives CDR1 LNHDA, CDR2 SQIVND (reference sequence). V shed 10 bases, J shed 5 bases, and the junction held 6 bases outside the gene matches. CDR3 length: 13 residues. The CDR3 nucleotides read TGTGCCACGTCCGGGACAGGGGAAGATACGCAGTATTTT. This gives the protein CATSGTGEDTQYF.

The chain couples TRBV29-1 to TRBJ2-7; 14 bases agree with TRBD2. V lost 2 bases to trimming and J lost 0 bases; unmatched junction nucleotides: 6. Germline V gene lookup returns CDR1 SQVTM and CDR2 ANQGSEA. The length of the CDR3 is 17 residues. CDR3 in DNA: TGCAGCGTTGAAAAAACGGGGACTAGCGGGAGCTCCTACGAGCAGTACTTC. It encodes CSVEKTGTSGSSYEQYF.

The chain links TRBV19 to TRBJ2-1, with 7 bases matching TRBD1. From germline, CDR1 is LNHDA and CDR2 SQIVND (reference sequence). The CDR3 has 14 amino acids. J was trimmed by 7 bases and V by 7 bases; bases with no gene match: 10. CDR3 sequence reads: CASNPGQIWNEQFF. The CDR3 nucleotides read TGTGCCAGTAATCCGGGACAGATATGGAATGAGCAGTTCTTC. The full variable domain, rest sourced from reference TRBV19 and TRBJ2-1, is DGGITQSPKYLFRKEGQNVTLSCEQNLNHDAMYWYRQDPGQGLRLIYYSQIVNDFQKGDIAEGYSVSREKKESFPLTVTSAQKNPTAFYLCASNPGQIWNEQFFGPGTRLTVL.

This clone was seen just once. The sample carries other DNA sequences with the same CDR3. Here the CDR3 reads CASSPGQGREKLFF. DNA of the CDR3: TGCGCCAGCAGCCCCGGACAGGGAAGGGAAAAACTGTTTTTT. The chain is built from TRBV5-1 and TRBJ1-4, with 8 nucleotides matching TRBD1. The CDR3 length is 14 residues. With 4 bases clipped from V and 8 bases from J, the junction kept 7 bases outside the gene matches. Germline assignment: CDR1 SGHRS and CDR2 YFSETQ.

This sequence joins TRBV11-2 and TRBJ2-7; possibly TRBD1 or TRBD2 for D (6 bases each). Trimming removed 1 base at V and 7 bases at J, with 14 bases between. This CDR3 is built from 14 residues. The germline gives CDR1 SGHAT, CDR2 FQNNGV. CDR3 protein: CASSLAVRGLEQYF. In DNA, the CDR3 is TGTGCCAGCAGCTTAGCGGTCCGGGGGCTAGAGCAGTACTTC.

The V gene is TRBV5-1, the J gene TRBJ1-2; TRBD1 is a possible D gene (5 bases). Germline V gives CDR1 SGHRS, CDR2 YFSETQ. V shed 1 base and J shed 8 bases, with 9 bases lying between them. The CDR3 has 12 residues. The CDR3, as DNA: TGCGCCAGCAGCTTGACAGGCCTGGGCTACACCTTC. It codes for CASSLTGLGYTF.

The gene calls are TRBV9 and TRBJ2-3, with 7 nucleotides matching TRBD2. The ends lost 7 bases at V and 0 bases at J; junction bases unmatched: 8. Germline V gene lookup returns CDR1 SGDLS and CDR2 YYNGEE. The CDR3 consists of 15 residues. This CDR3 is CASGGTTSSTDTQYF. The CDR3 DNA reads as TGTGCCAGCGGCGGGACTACTTCAAGCACAGATACGCAGTATTTT.

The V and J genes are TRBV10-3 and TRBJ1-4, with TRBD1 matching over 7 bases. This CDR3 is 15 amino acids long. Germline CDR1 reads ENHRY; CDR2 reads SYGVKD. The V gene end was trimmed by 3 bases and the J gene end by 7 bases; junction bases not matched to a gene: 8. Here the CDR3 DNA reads TGTGCCATCAGTGAAGAGGGGGCGGGTGGTGAAAAACTGTTTTTT. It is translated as CAISEEGAGGEKLFF.

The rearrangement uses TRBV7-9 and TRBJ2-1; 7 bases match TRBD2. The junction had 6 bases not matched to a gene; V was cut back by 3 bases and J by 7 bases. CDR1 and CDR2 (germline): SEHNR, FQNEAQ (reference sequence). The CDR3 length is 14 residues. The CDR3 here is CASSFTGEGNEQFF. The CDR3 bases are TGTGCCAGCAGCTTCACGGGGGAGGGTAATGAGCAGTTCTTC.

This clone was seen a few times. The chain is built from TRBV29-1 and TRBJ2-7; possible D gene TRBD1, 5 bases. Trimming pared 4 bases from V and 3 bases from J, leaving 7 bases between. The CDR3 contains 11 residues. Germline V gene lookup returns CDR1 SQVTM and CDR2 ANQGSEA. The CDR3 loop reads CSVVRDYEQYF. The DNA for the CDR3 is TGCAGCGTTGTCAGGGACTACGAGCAGTACTTC.

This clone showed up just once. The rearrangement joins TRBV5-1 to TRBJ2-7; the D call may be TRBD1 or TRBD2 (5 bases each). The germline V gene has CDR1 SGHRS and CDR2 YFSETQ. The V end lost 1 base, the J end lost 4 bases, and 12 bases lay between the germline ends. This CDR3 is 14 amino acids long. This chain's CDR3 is CASSLNGNRYEQYF. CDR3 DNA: TGCGCCAGCAGCTTGAACGGGAACAGGTACGAGCAGTACTTC. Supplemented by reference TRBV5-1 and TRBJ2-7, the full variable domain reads KAGVTQTPRYLIKTRGQQVTLSCSPISGHRSVSWYQQTPGQGLQFLFEYFSETQRNKGNFPGRFSGRQFSNSRSEMNVSTLELGDSALYLCASSLNGNRYEQYFGPGTRLTVT.